Below, 15 T cell receptor beta chains from the same sample are listed, as sequenced in a study of blood T cell repertoires in COVID-19. Assay used: immunoSEQ multiplex PCR; TCRdb lists only in-frame clones, some missing. The sample has about 290,000 clones, about nine tenths seen once. The specimen was PBMCs or T cells enriched from blood (not recorded which). All receptors come from a woman aged 40 to 49 who had recovered from COVID-19.

The genes are TRBV2 and TRBJ2-3; D gene uncertain. The V end lost 4 bases, the J end lost 4 bases, and 6 bases lay between the germline ends. CDR3 length: 12 residues. Germline V lookup: CDR1 SNHLY, CDR2 FYNNEI. The CDR3 is CASSALSDTQYF. CDR3 in DNA: TGTGCCAGCAGTGCCCTCTCAGATACGCAGTATTTT.

The J gene is TRBJ2-5, the V gene TRBV11-2, with 12 bases fitting TRBD2. The CDR3 runs to 16 residues. Germline assignment: CDR1 SGHAT and CDR2 FQNNGV. Trimming cost V 5 bases and J 7 bases; bases outside gene matches: 11. The CDR3 region is CASSGGRLAGVTTQYF. CDR3 nucleotides: TGTGCCAGCAGCGGAGGGAGACTAGCGGGGGTCACGACCCAGTACTTC.

The rearrangement links TRBV15 to TRBJ2-5; 8 bases map to TRBD1. Germline lookup yields CDR1 LNHNV and CDR2 YYDKDF (reference sequence). Losses at the gene ends were 5 bases for V and 1 base for J; bases not matched to a gene: 9. This CDR3 comprises 16 residues. CDR3 region: CATSLGGQVAQETQYF. CDR3 DNA: TGTGCCACCAGCCTCGGGGGACAGGTAGCCCAAGAGACCCAGTACTTC.

This chain uses TRBV4-1 with TRBJ1-2; D gene uncertain. Germline-derived CDR1 and CDR2 are MGHRA and YSYEKL. The CDR3 has 15 amino acids. With 0 bases removed from V and 2 bases from J, the gap between germline ends came to 10 bases. The CDR3 bases are TGCGCCAGCAGCCAAGACAGTTCAGGAAACTATGGCTACACCTTC. The encoded protein is CASSQDSSGNYGYTF.

V usage is TRBV6-5 and J usage is TRBJ1-1; 7 bases fit TRBD1. J gave up 0 bases and V 6 bases, and 4 bases lay outside the gene matches. Per the germline V gene, CDR1 is MNHEY and CDR2 is SVGAGI. The CDR3 is made up of 14 amino acids. The CDR3 loop is CASRQGTLNTEAFF. The CDR3 DNA reads as TGTGCCAGCAGACAGGGGACCTTGAACACTGAAGCTTTCTTT.

This clone was recorded a few times. The rearrangement uses TRBV14 and TRBJ2-7; the match to TRBD1 covers 8 bases. J gave up 3 bases and V 4 bases, and 8 bases lay outside the gene matches. The CDR3 has 15 amino acids. The germline V gene encodes CDR1 SGHDN and CDR2 FVKESK. The CDR3 protein is CASSPRTGMFYEQYF. The DNA of the CDR3 is TGTGCCAGCAGCCCCAGGACAGGGATGTTCTACGAGCAGTACTTC.

The sample holds one count of this clone. The chain is built from TRBV4-1 and TRBJ2-1; 8 bases agree with TRBD1. With V trimmed by 1 base and J by 4 bases, 3 bases remained unmatched. Germline loops: CDR1 MGHRA, CDR2 YSYEKL. The CDR3 spans 15 residues. The CDR3 reads CASSQAGQEYNEQFF. The CDR3, as DNA: TGCGCCAGCAGCCAAGCGGGACAGGAGTACAATGAGCAGTTCTTC.

The genes are TRBV7-2 and TRBJ2-7, with 10 nucleotides matching TRBD2. Germline CDR1 and CDR2: SGHTA and FQGNSA. J was trimmed by 0 bases and V by 1 base; bases with no gene match: 3. CDR3 length: 16 residues. The CDR3 reads CASSLVAGGSSYEQYF. CDR3 DNA sequence: TGTGCCAGCAGCTTAGTAGCGGGGGGATCCTCCTACGAGCAGTACTTC.

This clone was found many times. The rearrangement joins TRBV30 to TRBJ2-7; 10 bases are shared with TRBD2. Germline V CDR1 and CDR2: GTSNPN, SVGIG (reference sequence). The CDR3 covers 15 residues. The V gene end was trimmed by 4 bases and the J gene end by 5 bases; junction bases not matched to a gene: 11. The CDR3 sequence: CAWKSAGGPLDEQYF. The CDR3 nucleotides are TGTGCCTGGAAGTCAGCGGGAGGGCCTCTTGACGAGCAGTACTTC.

The chain recombines TRBV6-5 with TRBJ2-5; 7 bases align to TRBD2. Germline CDR1 MNHEY, CDR2 SVGAGI. The CDR3 totals 13 residues. With V trimmed by 6 bases and J by 4 bases, 5 bases remained unmatched. CDR3 DNA sequence: TGTGCCAGCAGCCAACTAGCGCGAGAGACCCAGTACTTC. Translated, it gives CASSQLARETQYF.

The genes are TRBV20-1 and TRBJ1-2, with D perhaps matching TRBD1 (5 bases). Germline-derived CDR1 and CDR2 are DFQATT and SNEGSKA (reference sequence). Trimming removed 5 bases at V and 8 bases at J, with 12 bases between. This CDR3 contains 11 residues. The CDR3 loop is CSARTRAGYTF. The CDR3 nucleotides are TGCAGTGCTCGTACCAGGGCAGGCTACACCTTC.

This sequence joins TRBV11-2 and TRBJ2-1; tentatively, D is TRBD2 (6 bases). The CDR3 runs to 14 residues. CDR1 and CDR2 (germline): SGHAT, FQNNGV. V lost 1 base to trimming and J lost 8 bases, with 12 bases between them. The CDR3 protein is CASSLVPGVYEQFF. DNA of the CDR3: TGTGCCAGCAGCTTAGTCCCGGGGGTCTATGAGCAGTTCTTC.

This clone was recorded a few times. V and J are TRBV6-2 or TRBV6-3 and TRBJ2-4, with D perhaps matching TRBD2 (7 bases). Germline assignment: CDR1 MNHEY and CDR2 SVGEGT. Deletions cut 2 bases from V and 6 bases from J, with 20 bases between. The CDR3 is 17 residues long. The DNA for the CDR3 is TGTGCCAGCAGTTACCGGCCCTACGGGGGGCGCGGAAACATTCAGTACTTC. Residues: CASSYRPYGGRGNIQYF.

The rearrangement links TRBV27 to TRBJ1-3; tentatively, D is TRBD1 (5 bases). Trimming stripped 3 bases from V and 7 bases from J, with 13 bases between. CDR1 and CDR2 from the germline V gene are MNHEY and SMNVEV (reference sequence). The CDR3 spans 14 residues. This CDR3 reads CASSLQGIGNTIYF. In nucleotides, the CDR3 is TGTGCCAGCAGTTTGCAGGGTATAGGCAACACCATATATTTT.

The chain carries TRBV7-2 and TRBJ1-2; 10 bases line up with TRBD1. The junction had 9 bases not matched to a gene; V was cut back by 5 bases and J by 6 bases. CDR1 is SGHTA and CDR2 is FQGNSA in the germline V gene. The CDR3 is 15 amino acids. CDR3 amino acids: CASSPARDRGNGYTF. CDR3 DNA sequence: TGTGCCAGCAGCCCCGCTCGGGACAGGGGCAATGGCTACACCTTC.